The present TCR beta chain was sequenced within a study of T cell repertoires in cytomegalovirus infection. For this clonotype: Its antigen is currently unknown.

TCRdb passed the reads through MiXCR, listing each CDR3 protein once. The table has about 570,000 distinct CDR3 sequences, roughly 43% seen once. This CDR3 has 14 amino acids. The source material was cultured PBMCs, sampled from culture after CMV antigen stimulation. This clonotype originated in a human donor in good health (CMV status not recorded). Some clones in this sample may be carry-over from other donors' samples. The V call is TRBV5-3, the J call TRBJ2-7; tentative D call: TRBD2 (7 bases). TRBV5-3 is an ORF; its function is uncertain. The CDR3 DNA sequence: TGTGTCAGCAGCTTGGGACTACAGGGCTACGAGCAGTACTTC. Translating gives CVSSLGLQGYEQYF.